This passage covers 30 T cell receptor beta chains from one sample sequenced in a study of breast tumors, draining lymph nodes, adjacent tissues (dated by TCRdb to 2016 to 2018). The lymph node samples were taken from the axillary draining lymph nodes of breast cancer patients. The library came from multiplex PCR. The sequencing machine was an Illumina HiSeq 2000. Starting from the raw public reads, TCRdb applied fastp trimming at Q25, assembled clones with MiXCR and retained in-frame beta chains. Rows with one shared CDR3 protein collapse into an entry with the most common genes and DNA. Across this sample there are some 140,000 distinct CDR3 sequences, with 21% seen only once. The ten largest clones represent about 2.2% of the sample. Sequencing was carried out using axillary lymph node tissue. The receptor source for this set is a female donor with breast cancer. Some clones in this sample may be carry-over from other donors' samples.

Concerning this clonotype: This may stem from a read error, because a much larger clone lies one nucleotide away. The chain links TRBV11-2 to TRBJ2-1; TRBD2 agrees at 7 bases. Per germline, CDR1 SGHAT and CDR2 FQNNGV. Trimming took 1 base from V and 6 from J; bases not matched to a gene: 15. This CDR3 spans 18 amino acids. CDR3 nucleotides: TGTGCCAGCAGCTTAGTGCCGGGAGGAATGTTGGTCGTCAATGAGCAGTTCTTC. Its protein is CASSLVPGGMLVVNEQFF.

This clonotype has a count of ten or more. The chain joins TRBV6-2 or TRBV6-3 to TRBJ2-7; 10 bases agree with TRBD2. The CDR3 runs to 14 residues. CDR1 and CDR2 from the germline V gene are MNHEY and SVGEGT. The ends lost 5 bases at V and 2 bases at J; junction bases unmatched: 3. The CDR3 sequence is CASSGTSDAYEQYF. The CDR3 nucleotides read TGTGCCAGCAGTGGGACTAGCGACGCCTACGAGCAGTACTTC.

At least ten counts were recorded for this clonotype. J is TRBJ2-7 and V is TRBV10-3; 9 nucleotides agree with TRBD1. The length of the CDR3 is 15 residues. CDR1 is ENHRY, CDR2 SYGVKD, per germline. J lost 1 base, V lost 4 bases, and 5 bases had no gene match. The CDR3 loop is CAISARDRASYEQYF. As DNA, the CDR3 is TGTGCCATCAGTGCCCGGGACAGGGCTTCCTACGAGCAGTACTTC.

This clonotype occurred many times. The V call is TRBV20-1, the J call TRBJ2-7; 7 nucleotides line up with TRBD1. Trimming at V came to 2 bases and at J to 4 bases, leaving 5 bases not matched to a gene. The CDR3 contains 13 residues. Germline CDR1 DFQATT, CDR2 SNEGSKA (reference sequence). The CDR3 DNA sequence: TGCAGTGCTAGAAGCCAGGGGGATTACGAGCAGTACTTC. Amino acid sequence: CSARSQGDYEQYF.

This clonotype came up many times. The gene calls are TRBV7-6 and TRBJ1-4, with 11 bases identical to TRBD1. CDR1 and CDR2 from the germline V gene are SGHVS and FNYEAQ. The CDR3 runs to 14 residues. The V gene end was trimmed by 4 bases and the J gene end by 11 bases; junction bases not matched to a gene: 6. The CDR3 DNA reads TGTGCCAGCAGCTCCACCGGGACAGGGGGGAAACTGTTTTTT. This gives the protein CASSSTGTGGKLFF. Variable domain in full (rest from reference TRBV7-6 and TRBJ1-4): GAGVSQSPRYKVTKRGQDVALRCDPISGHVSLYWYRQALGQGPEFLTYFNYEAQQDKSGLPNDRFSAERPEGSISTLTIQRTEQRDSAMYRCASSSTGTGGKLFFGSGTQLSVL.

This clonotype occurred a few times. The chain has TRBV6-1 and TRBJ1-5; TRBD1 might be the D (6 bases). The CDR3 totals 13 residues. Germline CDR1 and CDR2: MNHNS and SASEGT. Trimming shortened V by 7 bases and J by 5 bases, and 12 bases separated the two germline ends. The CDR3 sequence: CASKGDFYQPQHF. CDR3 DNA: TGTGCCAGCAAGGGGGACTTTTATCAGCCCCAGCATTTT.

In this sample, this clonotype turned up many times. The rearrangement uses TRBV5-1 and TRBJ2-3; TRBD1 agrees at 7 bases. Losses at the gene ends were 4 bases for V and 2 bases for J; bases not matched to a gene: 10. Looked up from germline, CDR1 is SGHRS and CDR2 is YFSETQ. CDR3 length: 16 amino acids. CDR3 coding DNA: TGCGCCAGCAGCCCGACAGGGATGTGGGTCACAGATACGCAGTATTTT. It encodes CASSPTGMWVTDTQYF.

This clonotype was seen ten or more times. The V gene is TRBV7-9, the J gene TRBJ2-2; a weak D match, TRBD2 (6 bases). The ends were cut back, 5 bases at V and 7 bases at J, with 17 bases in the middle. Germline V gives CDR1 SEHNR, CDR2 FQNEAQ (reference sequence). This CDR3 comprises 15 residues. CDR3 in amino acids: CASSDPGGISGELFF. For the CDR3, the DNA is TGTGCCAGCAGCGACCCCGGCGGGATTAGCGGGGAGCTGTTTTTT.

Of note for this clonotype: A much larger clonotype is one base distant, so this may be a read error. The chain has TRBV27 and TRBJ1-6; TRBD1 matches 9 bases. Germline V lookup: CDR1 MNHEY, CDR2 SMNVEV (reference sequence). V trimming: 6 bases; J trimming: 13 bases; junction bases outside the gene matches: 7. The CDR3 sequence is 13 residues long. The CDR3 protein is CASRLDRGVPLHF. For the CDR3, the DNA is TGTGCCAGCAGGTTGGACAGGGGTGTCCCCCTCCACTTT.

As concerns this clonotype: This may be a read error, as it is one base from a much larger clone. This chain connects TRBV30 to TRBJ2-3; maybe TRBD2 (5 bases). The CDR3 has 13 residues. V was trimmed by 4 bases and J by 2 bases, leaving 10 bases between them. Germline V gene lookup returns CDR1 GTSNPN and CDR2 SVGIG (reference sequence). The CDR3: CAWKRTHTDTQYF. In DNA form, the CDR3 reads TGTGCCTGGAAACGGACTCACACAGATACGCAGTATTTT. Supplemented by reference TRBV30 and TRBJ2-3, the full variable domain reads SQTIHQWPATLVQPVGSPLSLECTVEGTSNPNLYWYRQAAGRGLQLLFYSVGIGQISSEVPQNLSASRPQDRQFILSSKKLLLSDSGFYLCAWKRTHTDTQYFGPGTRLTVL.

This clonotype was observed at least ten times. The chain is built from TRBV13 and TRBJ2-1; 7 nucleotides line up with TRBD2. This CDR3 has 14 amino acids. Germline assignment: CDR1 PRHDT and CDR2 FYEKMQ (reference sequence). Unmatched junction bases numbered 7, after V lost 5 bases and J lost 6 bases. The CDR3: CASSSRLASNEQFF. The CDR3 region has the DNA TGTGCCAGCAGCAGCCGACTAGCTTCCAATGAGCAGTTCTTC.

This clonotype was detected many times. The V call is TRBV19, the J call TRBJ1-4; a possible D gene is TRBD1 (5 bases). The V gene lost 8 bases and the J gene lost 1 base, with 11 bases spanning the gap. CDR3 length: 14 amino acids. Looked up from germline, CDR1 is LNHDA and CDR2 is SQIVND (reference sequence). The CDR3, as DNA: TGTGCCAGTGGCAGGGCTATAACTAATGAAAAACTGTTTTTT. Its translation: CASGRAITNEKLFF. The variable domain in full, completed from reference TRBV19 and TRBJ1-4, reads DGGITQSPKYLFRKEGQNVTLSCEQNLNHDAMYWYRQDPGQGLRLIYYSQIVNDFQKGDIAEGYSVSREKKESFPLTVTSAQKNPTAFYLCASGRAITNEKLFFGSGTQLSVL.

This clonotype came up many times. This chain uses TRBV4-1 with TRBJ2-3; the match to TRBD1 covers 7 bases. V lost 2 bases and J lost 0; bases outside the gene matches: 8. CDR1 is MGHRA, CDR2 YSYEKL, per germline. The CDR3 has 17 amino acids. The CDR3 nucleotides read TGCGCCAGCAGCCAATTAGGGGGCGGAGGTAGCACAGATACGCAGTATTTT. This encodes CASSQLGGGGSTDTQYF.

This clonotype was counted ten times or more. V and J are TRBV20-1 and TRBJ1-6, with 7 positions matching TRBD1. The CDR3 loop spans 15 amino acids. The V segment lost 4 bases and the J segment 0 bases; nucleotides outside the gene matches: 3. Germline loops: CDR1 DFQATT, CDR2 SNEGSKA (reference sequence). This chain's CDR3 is CSANPGGSYNSPLHF. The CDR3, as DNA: TGCAGTGCTAACCCAGGGGGCTCCTATAATTCACCCCTCCACTTT.

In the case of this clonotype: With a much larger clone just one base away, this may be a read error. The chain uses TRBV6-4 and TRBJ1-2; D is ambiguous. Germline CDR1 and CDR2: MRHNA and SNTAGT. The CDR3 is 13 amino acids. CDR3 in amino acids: CAGSDSILGGYTF. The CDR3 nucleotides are TGTGCCGGCAGTGACTCGATTTTGGGGGGCTACACCTTC.

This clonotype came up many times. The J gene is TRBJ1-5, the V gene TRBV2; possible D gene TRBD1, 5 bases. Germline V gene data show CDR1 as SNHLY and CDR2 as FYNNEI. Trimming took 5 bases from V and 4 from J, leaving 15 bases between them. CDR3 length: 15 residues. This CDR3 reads CASSLWGLGNQPQHF. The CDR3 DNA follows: TGTGCCAGCAGTCTCTGGGGCCTGGGTAATCAGCCCCAGCATTTT.

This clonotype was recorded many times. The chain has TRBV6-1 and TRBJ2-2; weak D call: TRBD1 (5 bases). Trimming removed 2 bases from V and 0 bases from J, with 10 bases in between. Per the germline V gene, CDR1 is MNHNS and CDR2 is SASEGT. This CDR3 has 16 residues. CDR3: CASSEFQGTNTGELFF. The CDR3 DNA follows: TGTGCCAGCAGTGAATTCCAGGGAACGAACACCGGGGAGCTGTTTTTT.

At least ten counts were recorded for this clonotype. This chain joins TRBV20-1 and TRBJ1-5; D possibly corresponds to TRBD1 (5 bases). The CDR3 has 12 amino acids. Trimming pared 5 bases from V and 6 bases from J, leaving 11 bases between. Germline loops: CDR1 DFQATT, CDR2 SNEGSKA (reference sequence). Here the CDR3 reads CSAATGGQPQHF. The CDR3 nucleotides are TGCAGTGCTGCCACAGGTGGTCAGCCCCAGCATTTT.

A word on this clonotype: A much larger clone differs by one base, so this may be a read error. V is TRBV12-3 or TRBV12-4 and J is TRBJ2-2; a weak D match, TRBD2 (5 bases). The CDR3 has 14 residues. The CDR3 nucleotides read TGTGCCAGCAGTTGGCCGAATCGGCCCGGGGAGCTGCTTTTT. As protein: CASSWPNRPGELLF.

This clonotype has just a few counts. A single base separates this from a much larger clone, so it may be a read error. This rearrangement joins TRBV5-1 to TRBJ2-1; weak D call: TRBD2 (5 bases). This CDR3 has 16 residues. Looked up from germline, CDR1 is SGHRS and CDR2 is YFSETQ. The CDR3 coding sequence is TGCGCCGGCAGCTTGCTAGCCCGTAGCTCCTACAATGAGCAGTTCTTC. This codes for CAGSLLARSSYNEQFF.

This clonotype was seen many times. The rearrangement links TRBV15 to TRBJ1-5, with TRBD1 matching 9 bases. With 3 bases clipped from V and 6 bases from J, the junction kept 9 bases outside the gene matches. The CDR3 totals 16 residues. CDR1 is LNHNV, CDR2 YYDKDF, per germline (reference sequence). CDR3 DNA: TGTGCCACCAGCAGCGGAAGGGGACAGGGTCTTCAGCCCCAGCATTTT. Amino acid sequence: CATSSGRGQGLQPQHF.

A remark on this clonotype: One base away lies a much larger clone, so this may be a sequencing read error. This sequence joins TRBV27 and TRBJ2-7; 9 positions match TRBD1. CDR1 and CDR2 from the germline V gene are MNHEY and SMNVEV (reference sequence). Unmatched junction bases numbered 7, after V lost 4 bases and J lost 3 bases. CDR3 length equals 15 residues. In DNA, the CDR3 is TGTGCCAGCAGTTCCCGGGACAGGGCTATCTACGAGCAGTACTTC. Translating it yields CASSSRDRAIYEQYF.

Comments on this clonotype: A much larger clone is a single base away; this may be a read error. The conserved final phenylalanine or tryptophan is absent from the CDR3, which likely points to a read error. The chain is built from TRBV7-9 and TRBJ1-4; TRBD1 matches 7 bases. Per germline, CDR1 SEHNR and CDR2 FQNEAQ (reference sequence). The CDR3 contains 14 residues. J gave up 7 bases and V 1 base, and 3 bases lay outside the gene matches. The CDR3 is CASSLGPGGEKLFL. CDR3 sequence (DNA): TGTGCCAGCAGCTTAGGGCCAGGGGGTGAAAAACTGTTTCTT.

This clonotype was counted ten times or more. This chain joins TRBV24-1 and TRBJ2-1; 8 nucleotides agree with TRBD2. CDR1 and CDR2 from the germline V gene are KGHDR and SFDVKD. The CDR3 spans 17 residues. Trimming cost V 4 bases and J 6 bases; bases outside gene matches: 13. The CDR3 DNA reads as TGTGCCACCAGTGACCTACCTCGGGAGGGTCCTAGCAATGAGCAGTTCTTC. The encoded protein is CATSDLPREGPSNEQFF.

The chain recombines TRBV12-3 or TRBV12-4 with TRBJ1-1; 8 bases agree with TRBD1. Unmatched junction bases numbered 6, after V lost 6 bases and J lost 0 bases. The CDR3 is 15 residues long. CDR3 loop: CASRRTGFLNTEAFF. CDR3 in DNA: TGTGCCAGCAGGCGGACAGGGTTTTTGAACACTGAAGCTTTCTTT.

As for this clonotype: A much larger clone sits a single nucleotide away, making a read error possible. This CDR3 is CTTSGGTGGNQPQHF. CDR3 in DNA: TGTACCACCAGTGGCGGGACAGGGGGCAATCAGCCCCAGCATTTT. The V and J genes are TRBV24-1 and TRBJ1-5; 10 bases are shared with TRBD1. The CDR3 contains 15 residues. Germline V gene lookup returns CDR1 KGHDR and CDR2 SFDVKD.

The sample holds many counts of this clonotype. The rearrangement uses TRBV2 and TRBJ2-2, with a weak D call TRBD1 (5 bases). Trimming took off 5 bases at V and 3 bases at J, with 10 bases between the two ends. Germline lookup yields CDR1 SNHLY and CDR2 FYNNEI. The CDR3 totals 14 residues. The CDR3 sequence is CASSRTRDTGELFF. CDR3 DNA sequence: TGTGCCAGCAGTCGGACAAGGGACACCGGGGAGCTGTTTTTT.

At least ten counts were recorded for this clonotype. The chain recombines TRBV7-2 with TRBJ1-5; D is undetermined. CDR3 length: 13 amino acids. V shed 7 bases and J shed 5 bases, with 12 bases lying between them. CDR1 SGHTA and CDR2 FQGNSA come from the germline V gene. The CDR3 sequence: CASTVDIYQPQHF. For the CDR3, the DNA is TGTGCCAGCACCGTTGACATTTATCAGCCCCAGCATTTT.

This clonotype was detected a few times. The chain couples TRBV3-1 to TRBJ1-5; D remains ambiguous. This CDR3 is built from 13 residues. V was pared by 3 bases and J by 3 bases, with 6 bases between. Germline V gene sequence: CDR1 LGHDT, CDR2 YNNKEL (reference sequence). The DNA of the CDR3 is TGTGCCAGCAGCCAGGATTACAATCAGCCCCAGCATTTT. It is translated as CASSQDYNQPQHF.

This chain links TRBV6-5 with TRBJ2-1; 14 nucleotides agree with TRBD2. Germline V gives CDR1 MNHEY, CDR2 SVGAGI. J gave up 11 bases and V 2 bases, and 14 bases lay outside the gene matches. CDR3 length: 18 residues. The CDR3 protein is CASSYGTSGSGIWNKQFF. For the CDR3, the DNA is TGTGCCAGCAGTTACGGGACTAGCGGGAGCGGGATTTGGAATAAGCAGTTCTTC.